The clone carrying this T cell receptor (beta chain) came up a few times. Its antigen is as yet unknown. Clones were sequenced by immunoSEQ multiplex PCR, and TCRdb holds only the in-frame ones, with some missing. The data show under 60,000 clones, 76% seen once. These data come from a study of a mutant IDH1 vaccine in newly diagnosed glioma. Between the trimmed V and J ends, which lost 4 bases and 15 bases, there was a span of 19 bases. Germline assignment: CDR1 SGHTA and CDR2 FQGNSA. The CDR3 has 13 residues. Time point given: week 35, safety follow-up. It was 300 ug of mutant IDH1 20-mer peptide that made up each vaccine dose, given with topical imiquimod.

The TCR originated in a man in his forties with glioma. J is TRBJ2-1 and V is TRBV7-2, with D tentatively TRBD2 (6 bases). Sequenced here: PBMCs, sampled from a glioma patient whose treatment included an IDH1 peptide vaccine. For the CDR3, the DNA is TGTGCCAGCAGCTACGCCTTAAGAGCGGGTCGGTTCTTC. Residues: CASSYALRAGRFF. Drawing the rest from reference TRBV7-2 and TRBJ2-1, the complete variable domain is GAGVSQSPSNKVTEKGKDVELRCDPISGHTALYWYRQSLGQGLEFLIYFQGNSAPDKSGLPSDRFSAERTGGSVSTLTIQRTQQEDSAVYLCASSYALRAGRFFGPGTRLTVL.